This passage covers 29 T cell receptor beta chains from one sample sequenced in a study of T cell responses to AZD1222 COVID-19 vaccine. Measured with immunoSEQ multiplex PCR; TCRdb has only the in-frame clones, and not every one. Of 65,000 to 100,000 clones listed, approximately 80% were seen once; the top ten hold 22%. The source material was peripheral blood, sampled on day 0 of AZD1222 vaccination. The receptors stem from an adult in good health.

This clone has only one observation. The chain links TRBV6-1 to TRBJ2-1, with a possible D match to TRBD2 (6 bases). The ends were cut back, 3 bases at V and 7 bases at J, with 16 bases in the middle. Germline V CDR1 and CDR2: MNHNS, SASEGT. The CDR3 runs to 15 residues. DNA of the CDR3: TGTGCCAGCAGTGAGATGGGGGACTGGGCAAATGAGCAGTTCTTC. Translation: CASSEMGDWANEQFF.

This sequence joins TRBV4-2 and TRBJ2-2; D remains unclear. Germline lookup yields CDR1 LGHNA and CDR2 YNFKEQ. The CDR3 has 14 amino acids. Trimming left V 0 bases short and J 4 bases short, with 6 bases between. In DNA, the CDR3 is TGTGCCAGCAGCCAAGAATCGACCACCGGGGAGCTGTTTTTT. Its translation is CASSQESTTGELFF.

This chain links TRBV11-2 with TRBJ1-4; unclear D gene. V was pared by 0 bases and J by 6 bases, with 5 bases between. Germline V gene sequence: CDR1 SGHAT, CDR2 FQNNGV. The CDR3 is 13 residues long. The CDR3 loop reads CASSLEIDEKLFF. CDR3 DNA: TGTGCCAGCAGCTTAGAAATTGATGAAAAACTGTTTTTT.

A single count supports this clone. The V call is TRBV30, the J call TRBJ2-1; a possible D gene is TRBD1 (6 bases). Germline V gene sequence: CDR1 GTSNPN, CDR2 SVGIG (reference sequence). V was pared by 3 bases and J by 5 bases, with 14 bases between. There are 14 residues in the CDR3. In DNA form, the CDR3 reads TGTGCCTGGAGGGGGGCGATCTTAAACAATGAGCAGTTCTTC. It specifies CAWRGAILNNEQFF.

The chain is built from TRBV2 and TRBJ1-4, with TRBD1 as a possible D gene (6 bases). V lost 1 base, J lost 0 bases, and 21 bases lay in between. The germline V gene encodes CDR1 SNHLY and CDR2 FYNNEI. CDR3 size: 20 residues. The CDR3 sequence: CASSEGPRGGRRATNEKLFF. CDR3 sequence (DNA): TGTGCCAGCAGTGAAGGGCCCCGGGGGGGGCGAAGGGCAACTAATGAAAAACTGTTTTTT.

In its sample, this clone was seen once. The chain links TRBV5-4 to TRBJ1-6; 8 nucleotides match TRBD1. Germline assignment: CDR1 SGHNT and CDR2 YYREEE (reference sequence). The V gene end was trimmed by 0 bases and the J gene end by 8 bases; junction bases not matched to a gene: 7. The CDR3 is 16 amino acids. The CDR3 reads CASSLEPGQVYSPLHF. The CDR3 DNA reads TGTGCCAGCAGCTTGGAACCGGGACAGGTGTATTCACCCCTCCACTTT.

The chain is built from TRBV2 and TRBJ1-6, with D hard to call. This CDR3 comprises 14 residues. Trimming removed 5 bases from V and 7 bases from J, with 12 bases in between. In germline, CDR1 is SNHLY, CDR2 FYNNEI. CDR3 protein: CASSPKRSNSPLHF. The CDR3 nucleotides read TGTGCCAGCAGTCCCAAAAGATCCAATTCACCCCTCCACTTT.

The V call is TRBV14, the J call TRBJ1-3; no reliable D call. V dropped 0 bases and J dropped 1 base, with 10 bases sitting between them. The CDR3 covers 16 residues. Germline V gene lookup returns CDR1 SGHDN and CDR2 FVKESK. Here the CDR3 reads CASSQDRLGSGNTIYF. DNA of the CDR3: TGTGCCAGCAGCCAAGATCGACTGGGATCTGGAAACACCATATATTTT.

Written as DNA, the CDR3 is TGCGCCAGCCGGGACAGGAACTATGGCTACACCTTC. Translated, it gives CASRDRNYGYTF. The chain links TRBV10-2 to TRBJ1-2, with TRBD1 matching over 8 bases. Germline loops: CDR1 WSHSY, CDR2 SAAADI. This CDR3 is 12 amino acids long. V lost 8 bases, J lost 2 bases, and 1 base stayed unmatched.

The chain links TRBV19 to TRBJ1-4; 7 bases agree with TRBD1. The V gene end was trimmed by 6 bases and the J gene end by 8 bases; junction bases not matched to a gene: 6. The CDR3 has 13 amino acids. From germline, CDR1 is LNHDA and CDR2 SQIVND (reference sequence). CDR3 sequence: CASSPGGREKLFF. CDR3 nucleotides: TGTGCCAGTAGCCCAGGGGGGAGGGAAAAACTGTTTTTT.

V is TRBV9 and J is TRBJ2-1; 16 bases fit TRBD2. Germline V gene data show CDR1 as SGDLS and CDR2 as YYNGEE. With V trimmed by 3 bases and J by 8 bases, 11 bases remained unmatched. The CDR3 is made up of 18 amino acids. CDR3 nucleotides: TGTGCCAGCAGCGCCTTCTCGGGACTAGCGGGAGGGCAGGATGAGCAGTTCTTC. Translation gives CASSAFSGLAGGQDEQFF. Based on the CDR3 plus reference TRBV9 and TRBJ2-1, the full variable domain is DSGVTQTPKHLITATGQRVTLRCSPRSGDLSVYWYQQSLDQGLQFLIQYYNGEERAKGNILERFSAQQFPDLHSELNLSSLELGDSALYFCASSAFSGLAGGQDEQFFGPGTRLTVL.

This chain uses TRBV21-1 with TRBJ2-2; the table names TRBD1, a call not compared with the DNA. TRBV21-1 is annotated as a pseudogene. This CDR3 is 15 amino acids long. This chain's CDR3 is CASLLGQLNTGELFF. CDR3 sequence (DNA): TGTGCCAGCCTCCTAGGACAGTTGAACACCGGGGAGCTGTTTTTT.

In regard to this clone: Sequence at one end of the junction differs from germline and may be a read error. This sequence joins TRBV6-1 and TRBJ2-4; TRBD1 or TRBD2 may be the D gene (6 bases each). Looked up from germline, CDR1 is MNHNS and CDR2 is SASEGT. The CDR3 consists of 14 residues. CDR3 sequence: CASGEGGTKNIQYF. For the CDR3, the DNA is TGTGCCAGCGGTGAGGGGGGAACCAAAAACATTCAGTACTTC.

This chain connects TRBV3-1 (or the pseudogene TRBV3-2) to TRBJ1-6, with D perhaps TRBD1 (5 bases). Germline CDR1 is LGHDT and CDR2 is YNNKEL (reference sequence). The CDR3 spans 12 residues. The V gene lost 4 bases and the J gene lost 14 bases, with 12 bases spanning the gap. CDR3 amino acids: CASSPGLGALHF. The CDR3 DNA follows: TGTGCCAGCAGCCCCGGTTTGGGGGCCCTCCACTTT.

The chain recombines TRBV6-5 with TRBJ2-4; D is unresolved. CDR3 length equals 11 residues. Germline assignment: CDR1 MNHEY and CDR2 SVGAGI. The V gene lost 6 bases and the J gene lost 7 bases, with 7 bases spanning the gap. The CDR3 protein is CASREWNIQYF. The CDR3 DNA is TGTGCCAGCAGGGAGTGGAACATTCAGTACTTC.

The gene calls are TRBV30 and TRBJ2-3; D perhaps matches TRBD1 (6 bases). The CDR3 spans 15 residues. Germline V gene lookup returns CDR1 GTSNPN and CDR2 SVGIG (reference sequence). Trimming took off 2 bases at V and 0 bases at J, with 12 bases between the two ends. The CDR3 is CAWSKSGVSTDTQYF. The CDR3 bases are TGTGCCTGGAGTAAGTCAGGGGTTAGCACAGATACGCAGTATTTT.

In its sample, this clone was seen a few times. V gene TRBV30 combines with J gene TRBJ1-2; TRBD1 matches at 9 bases. The CDR3 has 15 amino acids. V was clipped by 6 bases and J by 8 bases; unmatched bases: 16. Germline values: CDR1 GTSNPN, CDR2 SVGIG (reference sequence). The CDR3 DNA sequence: TGTGCCTGCGAACGGACCGGGACAGGGAATAACGGCTACACCTTC. Translated: CACERTGTGNNGYTF.

This chain links TRBV28 with TRBJ2-4; no clear D. Per germline, CDR1 MDHEN and CDR2 SYDVKM. This CDR3 region has 15 residues. Trimming pared 4 bases from V and 0 bases from J, leaving 10 bases between. The CDR3 loop reads CASSSYTGAKNIQYF. The CDR3 nucleotides read TGTGCCAGCAGTTCGTACACCGGAGCCAAAAACATTCAGTACTTC.

The chain carries TRBV10-3 and TRBJ1-2; TRBD1 might be the D (5 bases). The V gene's germline CDR1 is ENHRY and CDR2 SYGVKD. V was pared by 8 bases and J by 6 bases, with 16 bases between. CDR3 length: 13 amino acids. CDR3 bases: TGTGCCATCCGGGGGGGGGAGTCCGATGGCTACACCTTC. Its translation: CAIRGGESDGYTF.

Here the CDR3 DNA reads TGTGCCAGCGGCCGACGGAACACAGATACGCAGTATTTT. Protein sequence: CASGRRNTDTQYF. This sequence joins TRBV12-3 or TRBV12-4 and TRBJ2-3, with D uncertain. This CDR3 contains 13 residues. V was pared by 8 bases and J by 2 bases, with 11 bases between.

This clone has more than one count but fewer than ten. V usage is TRBV5-1 and J usage is TRBJ2-1; D is unresolved. Germline V gene sequence: CDR1 SGHRS, CDR2 YFSETQ. V lost 1 base and J 6 bases, leaving 5 bases between the germline ends. The CDR3 runs 12 residues. The CDR3 here is CASSLTSNEQFF. The CDR3 coding sequence is TGCGCCAGCAGCTTGACCAGCAATGAGCAGTTCTTC.

Only one count was recorded for this clone. This chain joins TRBV28 and TRBJ2-1; perhaps TRBD1 as D (7 bases). Germline-derived CDR1 and CDR2 are MDHEN and SYDVKM. V lost 2 bases to trimming and J lost 7 bases, with 15 bases between them. CDR3 length: 15 residues. CDR3 residues: CASSLVSGGRNEQFF. The CDR3 coding sequence is TGTGCCAGCAGTTTAGTATCAGGGGGGAGGAATGAGCAGTTCTTC.

This clone occurred once. The chain joins TRBV28 to TRBJ1-3; D unresolved. This CDR3 region has 15 residues. Deletions cut 7 bases from V and 0 bases from J, with 13 bases between. Germline-derived CDR1 and CDR2 are MDHEN and SYDVKM. CDR3 sequence: CASTLKAPSGNTIYF. The CDR3 nucleotides are TGTGCCAGCACCCTAAAGGCGCCCTCTGGAAACACCATATATTTT.

On this clone itself: At one boundary the junction diverges from the germline segment, which might be a read error. This sequence joins TRBV6-5 and TRBJ1-2; 8 nucleotides align to TRBD1. Germline V CDR1 and CDR2: MNHEY, SVGAGI. CDR3 length: 16 residues. The CDR3 here is CASSSGTGASNYGCTF. In DNA, the CDR3 is TGTGCCAGCAGTTCCGGGACAGGAGCGAGTAACTATGGCTGCACCTTC.

The chain couples TRBV2 to TRBJ2-7; the D is unclear. The CDR3 consists of 10 residues. V was clipped by 6 bases and J by 3 bases, with 3 bases between them. Germline V lookup: CDR1 SNHLY, CDR2 FYNNEI. The CDR3, as DNA: TGTGCCAGCAGGGACTACGAGCAGTACTTC. Its protein product is CASRDYEQYF.

CDR3 region: CASSFARSSYNSPLHF. CDR3 nucleotide sequence: TGTGCCAGCAGCTTCGCCCGTAGCTCCTATAATTCACCCCTCCACTTT. This chain links TRBV7-8 with TRBJ1-6; D is undetermined. The CDR3 loop spans 16 amino acids. V lost 3 bases and J 0 bases, leaving 9 bases between the germline ends. Germline CDR1 reads SGHVS; CDR2 reads FQNEAQ.

The genes are TRBV7-6 and TRBJ2-6; D remains ambiguous. The CDR3 is 16 residues long. The V and J ends lost 1 base and 0 bases respectively, with 7 bases between them. Germline CDR1 SGHVS, CDR2 FNYEAQ. For the CDR3, the DNA is TGTGCCAGCAGCTTAGGATACACCTCTGGGGCCAACGTCCTGACTTTC. Protein: CASSLGYTSGANVLTF.

The chain employs TRBV29-1 and TRBJ1-1, with TRBD1 matching 7 bases. V lost 5 bases and J lost 7; bases outside the gene matches: 10. Germline CDR1 and CDR2: SQVTM and ANQGSEA. This CDR3 region has 13 residues. CDR3 protein: CSVRGQQYSEAFF. The CDR3 DNA sequence: TGCAGCGTTAGGGGACAGCAATACAGTGAAGCTTTCTTT.

This chain connects TRBV18 to TRBJ1-2; D perhaps matches TRBD1 (6 bases). Germline V gene sequence: CDR1 KGHSH, CDR2 LQKENI. This CDR3 has 12 residues. V was trimmed by 6 bases and J by 12 bases, leaving 17 bases between them. The CDR3 sequence: CASSSNRDYNTF. For the CDR3, the DNA is TGTGCCAGCTCGTCAAACAGGGATTATAACACCTTC. The full variable domain, in which reference TRBV18 and TRBJ1-2 provide the parts outside the CDR3, is NAGVMQNPRHLVRRRGQEARLRCSPMKGHSHVYWYRQLPEEGLKFMVYLQKENIIDESGMPKERFSAEFPKEGPSILRIQQVVRGDSAAYFCASSSNRDYNTFGSGTRLTVV.